This entry features one TCR beta chain sequence. The data were taken from a study of technical replicates of blood from several donors. The germline V gene has CDR1 MGHRA and CDR2 YSYEKL. The CDR3 has 18 amino acids. The V and J ends lost 4 bases and 6 bases, in that order; junction bases with no gene match: 12. Generated by immunoSEQ multiplex PCR, the TCRdb table keeps only in-frame clones and is missing some. Of about 83,000 clones listed, around nine tenths are singletons. The sequencing input was T cells isolated from PBMCs. This TCR derives from a human donor in good health. The V and J genes are TRBV4-1 and TRBJ2-3, with 14 bases identical to TRBD2. The CDR3 loop reads CASSPRGGLAGVGDTQYF. The CDR3 DNA is TGCGCCAGCAGCCCCAGAGGGGGACTAGCGGGAGTCGGCGATACGCAGTATTTT.